Listed below are T cell receptor beta chains from one sample, sequenced in a study of blood T cell repertoires in COVID-19. Method: immunoSEQ multiplex PCR; TCRdb's copy keeps in-frame clones and lacks some. The data contain fewer than 300,000 clones, more than 70% of them singletons. Sequenced input: peripheral blood. The receptors here all came from a woman aged 40-49 years who had recovered from COVID-19. CDR3s include the opening cysteine and the closing phenylalanine or tryptophan. A D gene is named only where the DNA matches it firmly. Size is stated for part of the rows, as once, few or many counts, or as a class when the clone is expanded.

CDR3 DNA,CDR3 protein,D gene,J gene,clone size,V gene
TGTGCCAGGGAACAGGGGGTAAGGTCTGGGGCCAACGTCCTGACTTTC,CAREQGVRSGANVLTF,TRBD1,TRBJ2-6,NA,TRBV2
TGTGCCAGCAGCCGGACTAGCGTATCCTACGAGCAGTACTTC,CASSRTSVSYEQYF,TRBD2,TRBJ2-7,NA,TRBV7-2
TGCAGCGCTCGGGACAGGGGGAATTCACCCCTCCACTTT,CSARDRGNSPLHF,TRBD1,TRBJ1-6,NA,TRBV29-1
TGTGCCAGCACCCCCGGACAGGGGGCATCGGGCACTGAAGCTTTCTTT,CASTPGQGASGTEAFF,TRBD1,TRBJ1-1,many,TRBV9
TGTGCCAGCAGGACAGGTCCGGATAATTCACCCCTCCACTTT,CASRTGPDNSPLHF,NA,TRBJ1-6,NA,TRBV2
TGTGCCAGCAGCCCGCGGGGGGCTGGCTATGGCTACACCTTC,CASSPRGAGYGYTF,NA,TRBJ1-2,once,TRBV14
TGTGCCAGCAGCAACCCAGCGGGAGAGCCCACCGGGGAGCTGTTTTTT,CASSNPAGEPTGELFF,NA,TRBJ2-2,NA,TRBV21-1
TGTGCCAGTAGTATATTGGGTGGGGCGCAGCATTTT,CASSILGGAQHF,NA,TRBJ1-5,NA,TRBV19
TGTGCCAGCAGCGCCGTTGGACAGGGCCTACAGTACTTC,CASSAVGQGLQYF,TRBD1,TRBJ2-7,NA,TRBV6-2/TRBV6-3
TGTGCCAGCTCACTTAACCGGCAGGGGAGGGGCGACGAGCAGTACTTC,CASSLNRQGRGDEQYF,NA,TRBJ2-7,once,TRBV18
TGTGCCAGCAGTGCCGGGACTGATACGCAGTATTTT,CASSAGTDTQYF,NA,TRBJ2-3,NA,TRBV6-2/TRBV6-3
TGTGCCAGCAGTGGGGGACTAGCGGGAGACCCAGATACGCAGTATTTT,CASSGGLAGDPDTQYF,TRBD2,TRBJ2-3,NA,TRBV6-2/TRBV6-3
TGTGCCAGCAGTTTGGGGACACCCGATGGCTACACCTTC,CASSLGTPDGYTF,NA,TRBJ1-2,few,TRBV12-3/TRBV12-4
TGTGCCAGCAGCCGGACAGCCAGCCCTAATGGCTACACCTTC,CASSRTASPNGYTF,NA,TRBJ1-2,NA,TRBV7-3
TGTGCCCACCTGGGGGGGCAGGGAGGAGGGGACACCGGGGAGCTGTTTTTT,CAHLGGQGGGDTGELFF,NA,TRBJ2-2,NA,TRBV27
TGTGCCAGCAGTGAAGCGTGGAACAGTGGCTACACCTTC,CASSEAWNSGYTF,NA,TRBJ1-2,NA,TRBV6-1
TGTGCCACCAGTGATGGGCAGGCTAACTATGGCTACACCTTC,CATSDGQANYGYTF,NA,TRBJ1-2,NA,TRBV24-1
TGTGCCAGCAGCTTGGGGGGCCTAGCGGGAGTGGGGTACGAGCAGTACTTC,CASSLGGLAGVGYEQYF,TRBD2,TRBJ2-7,NA,TRBV5-6
TGTGCCAGCAGGAGACAGGGGGGGAATGAAAAACTGTTTTTT,CASRRQGGNEKLFF,TRBD1,TRBJ1-4,NA,TRBV2
TGCGCCAGCAGCCCGGGGGGCAATAGCAATCAGCCCCAGCATTTT,CASSPGGNSNQPQHF,NA,TRBJ1-5,NA,TRBV10-2
TGTGCCCTGGCGGAGGGACCGTACGGGCAGTTCTTC,CALAEGPYGQFF,NA,TRBJ2-1,few,TRBV7-9
TGTGCCACCAGTGAGCGGACAGGGCAAGAGACCCAGTACTTC,CATSERTGQETQYF,TRBD1,TRBJ2-5,NA,TRBV24-1
TGTGCCAGCAGCTTAGGGTTTTTGGTTGGCAGGTTGAACACTGAAGCTTTCTTT,CASSLGFLVGRLNTEAFF,NA,TRBJ1-1,NA,TRBV7-2
TGTGCCAGCAGCCCAGGGAATCAGCCCCAGCATTTT,CASSPGNQPQHF,NA,TRBJ1-5,NA,TRBV7-8
TGTGCCAGCAGTGAATCGGCAGGAAATAATTCACCCCTCCACTTT,CASSESAGNNSPLHF,NA,TRBJ1-6,NA,TRBV25-1
TGTGCCAGCACCCTCTCTTGGTCGCGGGGCTATGGCTACACCTTC,CASTLSWSRGYGYTF,NA,TRBJ1-2,NA,TRBV27
TGTGCCAGCAGCTTAGAACACAGGGGGTCTGGTTCACCCCTCCACTTT,CASSLEHRGSGSPLHF,TRBD1,TRBJ1-6,NA,TRBV11-3
TGTGCCAGCAGTAAAATAGCGGGAGCCCAAATCTACGAGCAGTACTTC,CASSKIAGAQIYEQYF,TRBD2,TRBJ2-7,NA,TRBV6-4
TGTGCCACCAGTGTCCCGGGACAGGTATATAATTCACCCCTCCACTTT,CATSVPGQVYNSPLHF,TRBD1,TRBJ1-6,NA,TRBV24-1
TGTGCCAGCAGCGCCCCGACTAGCGGGAGTTTGGACTTC,CASSAPTSGSLDF,TRBD2,TRBJ2-7,NA,TRBV9
TGCGCCAGCAGCCAGGGGCGCCGGACGAGTGAGCAGTTCTTC,CASSQGRRTSEQFF,NA,TRBJ2-1,NA,TRBV4-3
TGTGCCAGCAGCCCCACAGGGGGCGCGGGTGGCTACACCTTC,CASSPTGGAGGYTF,TRBD1,TRBJ1-2,NA,TRBV6-2/TRBV6-3
TGTGCCAGCAGTCCACAGGAGAATGAAGCTTTCTTT,CASSPQENEAFF,NA,TRBJ1-1,NA,TRBV12-3/TRBV12-4
TGTGCCAGCAGCCCTGGACAGGGGGGGTCTGGAAACACCATATATTTT,CASSPGQGGSGNTIYF,TRBD1,TRBJ1-3,NA,TRBV5-6
TGTGCCAGCAGCCGTCTAGCGGGAGGGATGGTACACGGGGAGCTGTTTTTT,CASSRLAGGMVHGELFF,TRBD2,TRBJ2-2,NA,TRBV5-4
TGTGCCAGCAGTCAGAGCGGGAGGGAGCAGTTCTTC,CASSQSGREQFF,TRBD2,TRBJ2-1,NA,TRBV12-3/TRBV12-4
TGTGCCAGCAGCCCCGGGACTAGGGCGGACGAGGAGTACTTC,CASSPGTRADEEYF,TRBD2,TRBJ2-7,NA,TRBV6-5
TGTGCCAGCAGCCCTAGACTGGACAGAACTGGCTACACCTTC,CASSPRLDRTGYTF,NA,TRBJ1-2,NA,TRBV7-8
TGTGCCAGCAGGGAGGACAGGGGATTGGGAAACATTCAGTACTTC,CASREDRGLGNIQYF,TRBD1,TRBJ2-4,few,TRBV2
TGTGCCAGCAGCCCCTGGGGGACAGGGGATGAAAAACTGTTTTTT,CASSPWGTGDEKLFF,TRBD1,TRBJ1-4,NA,TRBV3-1/TRBV3-2
TGCAGCGTTGTGGCGGGGCCCCGGGGCTATGGCTACACCTTC,CSVVAGPRGYGYTF,NA,TRBJ1-2,NA,TRBV29-1
TGTGCCAGCAGCCCGGGGACAGTGAACCAAGAGACCCAGTACTTC,CASSPGTVNQETQYF,TRBD1,TRBJ2-5,once,TRBV11-1
TGTGCCAACGTTAAGGGGTGGGGATACACCTTC,CANVKGWGYTF,NA,TRBJ1-2,NA,TRBV6-4
TGTGCCAGTAGTCCCTTAGGCGGAGTCGGGGAGCTGTTTTTT,CASSPLGGVGELFF,NA,TRBJ2-2,NA,TRBV19
TGTGCCAGCTCACCGGGAGGACAGGGAACTAGGTCCCCCCTCCCTGAGCAGTTCTTC,CASSPGGQGTRSPLPEQFF,TRBD1,TRBJ2-1,NA,TRBV18
TGTGCCAGCAAATACTGGGGTGCGGGGGGCACCGGGGAGCTGTTTTTT,CASKYWGAGGTGELFF,TRBD2,TRBJ2-2,NA,TRBV11-3
TGTGCCATCAGCGGGACAGCCACTAATTCACCCCTCCACTTT,CAISGTATNSPLHF,TRBD1,TRBJ1-6,once,TRBV10-3
TGTGCCAGCAGCGTAGCGGGGGGCGGCACTGAAGCTTTCTTT,CASSVAGGGTEAFF,NA,TRBJ1-1,NA,TRBV9
TGTGCCAGCTCACCCTCCGACAGGGGGCGGTCAGATACGCAGTATTTT,CASSPSDRGRSDTQYF,TRBD1,TRBJ2-3,once,TRBV18
TGTGCCTGGGGGCCGACCGGACAGGCAAGACCCCAGCATTTT,CAWGPTGQARPQHF,TRBD1,TRBJ1-5,NA,TRBV30
TGTGCCAGTAGGTGGGGTGCGGACAGGGGGAATTCACCCCTCCACTTT,CASRWGADRGNSPLHF,TRBD1,TRBJ1-6,NA,TRBV19